The rows below give T cell receptor beta chains drawn from one sample of a study of PD-L1 blockade in urothelial cancer. Sequencing was performed with immunoSEQ multiplex PCR; in TCRdb, only in-frame clones are kept and a portion is missing. The sample records 30,000 to 40,000 clones, over 70% being singletons. Specimen: PBMCs, collected around atezolizumab (anti-PD-L1) treatment. All receptors derive from a man aged 55 to 70 with urothelial cancer. Both conserved end residues are part of each CDR3. The D gene is left open where the match is weak. Clone size, where shown, is once, few, many, or a class for clones that have expanded.

clone_size | j_call | cdr3_length | d_call | v_call | cdr3_aa | cdr3_nt
- | TRBJ1-1 | 14 | - | TRBV5-1 | CASSTDRVNTEAFF | TGCGCCAGCAGCACCGACAGAGTGAACACTGAAGCTTTCTTT
- | TRBJ2-1 | 14 | - | TRBV28 | CASSLAGMHNEQFF | TGTGCCAGCAGTTTAGCGGGGATGCACAATGAGCAGTTCTTC
- | TRBJ2-1 | 16 | TRBD1 | TRBV6-5 | CASSHWDSLGANEQFF | TGTGCCAGCAGTCACTGGGACAGCTTGGGTGCCAATGAGCAGTTCTTC
- | TRBJ1-2 | 14 | - | TRBV6-5 | CASSPHGVNYGYTF | TGTGCCAGCAGCCCCCACGGAGTGAACTATGGCTACACCTTC
- | TRBJ2-7 | 14 | TRBD2 | TRBV27 | CASSFALAGVEQYF | TGTGCCAGCAGTTTTGCGCTAGCGGGAGTTGAGCAGTACTTC
once | TRBJ2-2 | 15 | TRBD2 | TRBV19 | CASSILAGAAGELFF | TGTGCCAGTAGTATTCTAGCGGGAGCGGCCGGGGAGCTGTTTTTT
few | TRBJ1-3 | 17 | - | TRBV6-1 | CASSVVGHHYSGNTIYF | TGTGCCAGCAGTGTCGTGGGGCACCACTACTCCGGGAACACCATATATTTT
- | TRBJ2-5 | 15 | - | TRBV29-1 | CSVDKSGGYQETQYF | TGCAGCGTTGATAAGTCGGGGGGCTACCAAGAGACCCAGTACTTC
- | TRBJ2-1 | 15 | - | TRBV11-3 | CASSLDGTSNNEQFF | TGTGCCAGCAGCTTAGACGGGACTTCCAACAATGAGCAGTTCTTC
- | TRBJ1-1 | 12 | - | TRBV7-9 | CASAKVNTEAFF | TGTGCCAGCGCTAAAGTTAACACTGAAGCTTTCTTT
few | TRBJ1-6 | 16 | - | TRBV9 | CASSARAAAENSPLHF | TGTGCCAGCAGCGCCAGGGCCGCCGCTGAGAATTCACCCCTCCACTTT
- | TRBJ2-1 | 17 | - | TRBV9 | CASSVVVAAGLSNEQFF | TGTGCCAGCAGCGTAGTAGTAGCCGCGGGACTCTCCAATGAGCAGTTCTTC
- | TRBJ2-3 | 16 | TRBD2 | TRBV5-1 | CASSLQAGGSTDTQYF | TGCGCCAGCAGCTTGCAAGCGGGAGGCAGCACAGATACGCAGTATTTT